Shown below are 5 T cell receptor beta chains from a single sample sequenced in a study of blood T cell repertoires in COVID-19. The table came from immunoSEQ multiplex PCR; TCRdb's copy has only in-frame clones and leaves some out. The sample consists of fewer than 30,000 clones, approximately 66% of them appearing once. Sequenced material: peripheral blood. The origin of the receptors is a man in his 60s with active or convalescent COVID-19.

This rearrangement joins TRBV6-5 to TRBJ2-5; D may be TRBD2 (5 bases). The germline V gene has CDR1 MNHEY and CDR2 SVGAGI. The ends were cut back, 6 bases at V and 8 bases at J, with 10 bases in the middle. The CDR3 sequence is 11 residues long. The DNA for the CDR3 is TGTGCCAGCAGGATGGCGGGCACCCAGTACTTC. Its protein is CASRMAGTQYF.

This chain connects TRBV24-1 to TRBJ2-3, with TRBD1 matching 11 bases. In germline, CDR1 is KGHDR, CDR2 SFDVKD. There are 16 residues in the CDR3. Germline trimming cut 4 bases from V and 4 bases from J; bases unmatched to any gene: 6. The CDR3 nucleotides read TGTGCCACCAGTGACCACGGACAGGGGGCGTCAGATACGCAGTATTTT. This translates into CATSDHGQGASDTQYF.

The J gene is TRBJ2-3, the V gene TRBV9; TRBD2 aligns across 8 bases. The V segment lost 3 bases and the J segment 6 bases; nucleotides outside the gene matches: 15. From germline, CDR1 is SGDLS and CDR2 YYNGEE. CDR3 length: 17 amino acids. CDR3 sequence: CASSALGGGRMFDTQYF. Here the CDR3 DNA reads TGTGCCAGCAGCGCCTTGGGCGGGGGGCGTATGTTTGATACGCAGTATTTT.

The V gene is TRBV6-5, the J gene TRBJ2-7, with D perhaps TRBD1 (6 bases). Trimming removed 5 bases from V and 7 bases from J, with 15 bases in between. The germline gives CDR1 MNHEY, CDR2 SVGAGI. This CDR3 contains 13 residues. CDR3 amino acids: CASSLNRVGEQYF. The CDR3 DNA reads TGTGCCAGCAGTCTGAACAGGGTCGGGGAGCAGTACTTC.

As DNA, the CDR3 is TGTGCCAGCAGCTTAATGGTGACTACTAATGAAAAACTGTTTTTT. This sequence encodes CASSLMVTTNEKLFF. V gene TRBV7-8 combines with J gene TRBJ1-4; D gene uncertain. The CDR3 spans 15 residues. Trimming removed 2 bases from V and 2 bases from J, with 9 bases in between. Germline values: CDR1 SGHVS, CDR2 FQNEAQ.